A single sample is the source of the 17 T cell receptor beta chains below, sequenced in a study of T cells in Graves' hyperthyroidism and ophthalmopathy. There were TCR beta CDR3 regions amplified from RNA transcripts. The HTBI primer set drove a first-round RT-PCR of the TCR CDR3. In TCRdb, the multiplex PCR reads were re-called with MiXCR into one record per CDR3 protein. The sample shows about 600,000 distinct CDR3 sequences, more than 15% of them seen only once. The source material was blood. The receptors originated from a woman between 40 and 55 years old with Graves' ophthalmopathy.

This clonotype has at least ten counts. This chain connects TRBV7-3 to TRBJ2-1; D possibly corresponds to TRBD1 (7 bases). The length of the CDR3 is 13 residues. The V end lost 3 bases, the J end lost 9 bases, and 12 bases lay between the germline ends. Looked up from germline, CDR1 is SGHTA and CDR2 is FQGTGA. The CDR3 loop is CASSFGGGAEQFF. As DNA, the CDR3 is TGTGCCAGCAGCTTTGGAGGGGGCGCTGAGCAGTTCTTC.

In this sample, this clonotype turned up a few times. The chain combines TRBV9 with TRBJ2-2; 9 bases line up with TRBD1. This CDR3 is built from 18 residues. Trimming removed 0 bases from V and 1 base from J; junction bases left unmatched: 7. The V gene's germline CDR1 is SGDLS and CDR2 YYNGEE. The CDR3 DNA sequence: TGTGCCAGCAGCGTAGTGGGACAGGGCCCCCTGAACACCGGGGAGCTGTTTTTT. It specifies CASSVVGQGPLNTGELFF.

V and J are TRBV19 and TRBJ2-3, with a possible D match to TRBD2 (6 bases). CDR1 is LNHDA, CDR2 SQIVND, per germline (reference sequence). The CDR3 length is 17 residues. Trimming shortened V by 3 bases and J by 2 bases, and 18 bases separated the two germline ends. DNA for the CDR3: TGTGCCAGTAGTATTCAGGCTAGCGTTCCGTTCACAGATACGCAGTATTTT. It specifies CASSIQASVPFTDTQYF.

A note on this clonotype: Given a much more abundant clone one base away, this may be a read error. V gene TRBV24-1 combines with J gene TRBJ2-1; weak D call: TRBD1 (5 bases). Germline lookup yields CDR1 KGHDR and CDR2 SFDVKD. Trimming pared 1 base from V and 9 bases from J, leaving 15 bases between. The CDR3 has 15 residues. In DNA form, the CDR3 reads TGTGCCACCAGTGATTTCAGGGATCCCCACAGTGAGCAGTTCTTC. The encoded protein is CATSDFRDPHSEQFF.

This clonotype was observed at least ten times. V usage is TRBV9 and J usage is TRBJ2-2; D is uncertain. The V end lost 3 bases, the J end lost 4 bases, and 16 bases lay between the germline ends. The CDR3 has 16 amino acids. Looked up from germline, CDR1 is SGDLS and CDR2 is YYNGEE. CDR3 protein: CASSEGSRAVTGELFF. CDR3 DNA: TGTGCCAGCAGCGAAGGTTCCCGGGCGGTCACCGGGGAGCTGTTTTTT. Combining the CDR3 with reference TRBV9 and TRBJ2-2 gives the whole variable domain DSGVTQTPKHLITATGQRVTLRCSPRSGDLSVYWYQQSLDQGLQFLIQYYNGEERAKGNILERFSAQQFPDLHSELNLSSLELGDSALYFCASSEGSRAVTGELFFGEGSRLTVL.

Ten or more counts support this clonotype. The chain carries TRBV6-1 and TRBJ2-7, with D unresolved. V was cut by 8 bases and J by 2 bases, with 16 bases left in between. The germline CDR1 and CDR2 sequences are MNHNS and SASEGT. This CDR3 has 14 residues. CDR3 protein: CASQGTVPTYEQYF. DNA for the CDR3: TGTGCCAGCCAAGGAACAGTTCCAACCTACGAGCAGTACTTC.

The chain joins TRBV3-1 to TRBJ1-4; weak D call: TRBD1 (6 bases). In germline, CDR1 is LGHDT, CDR2 YNNKEL (reference sequence). The CDR3 runs to 20 residues. The germline V and J ends were trimmed by 5 bases and 5 bases, with 30 bases remaining between them. The CDR3 DNA is TGTGCCAGCAGCTCCTTCTTGGATTTCGGCGGGGGGCACCAGAATGAAAAACTGTTTTTT. It yields the protein CASSSFLDFGGGHQNEKLFF.

As concerns this clonotype: A read error may account for a junction end that differs from germline. The chain recombines TRBV7-7 with TRBJ2-3; TRBD2 might be the D (5 bases). The CDR3 length is 14 residues. The V gene's germline CDR1 is SSHAT and CDR2 FNYEAQ (reference sequence). The CDR3 nucleotides read TGTGCTAGCAGCCCAGCCCTAGCTGCTGATACGCAGTATTTT. Translation: CASSPALAADTQYF.

This clonotype has ten or more counts. The V gene is TRBV5-6, the J gene TRBJ2-7; D gene uncertain. Trimming left V 2 bases short and J 3 bases short, with 6 bases between. The CDR3 length is 12 residues. CDR1 is SGHDT, CDR2 YYEEEE, per germline. CDR3 in amino acids: CASSFGRYEQYF. For the CDR3, the DNA is TGTGCCAGCAGCTTTGGCCGCTACGAGCAGTACTTC.

The V call is TRBV29-1, the J call TRBJ2-1, with D perhaps matching TRBD1 (5 bases). Germline assignment: CDR1 SQVTM and CDR2 ANQGSEA. Trimming pared 3 bases from V and 0 bases from J, leaving 12 bases between. The CDR3 is 15 amino acids. CDR3 residues: CSVEGQESSYNEQFF. CDR3 DNA: TGCAGCGTTGAGGGGCAGGAGAGCTCCTACAATGAGCAGTTCTTC.

V is TRBV15 and J is TRBJ2-7; 8 bases are a match to TRBD2. Germline V CDR1 and CDR2: LNHNV, YYDKDF (reference sequence). V was pared by 6 bases and J by 0 bases, with 7 bases of the junction left unmatched. This CDR3 region has 15 residues. The CDR3 sequence: CATSRGGGSSYEQYF. The DNA of the CDR3 is TGTGCCACCAGTAGGGGCGGGGGGAGCTCCTACGAGCAGTACTTC.

This clonotype was recorded many times. J is TRBJ2-7 and V is TRBV10-3, with 8 nucleotides matching TRBD2. After removal of 7 bases from V and 3 bases from J, the junction contained 14 bases not matched to a gene. Germline V CDR1 and CDR2: ENHRY, SYGVKD. The CDR3 covers 16 residues. The CDR3 nucleotides read TGTGCCATCAAGCAGAGTAGCGGGGACCCAGACTACGAGCAGTACTTC. This translates into CAIKQSSGDPDYEQYF.

In this sample, this clonotype turned up many times. This chain connects TRBV7-8 to TRBJ1-2, with D possibly being TRBD1 (5 bases). The V end lost 0 bases, the J end lost 2 bases, and 7 bases lay between the germline ends. Germline-derived CDR1 and CDR2 are SGHVS and FQNEAQ. This CDR3 is 14 amino acids long. In nucleotides, the CDR3 is TGTGCCAGCAGCTTAGCGGGACTGAACTATGGCTACACCTTC. Translation gives CASSLAGLNYGYTF.

The chain joins TRBV30 to TRBJ1-6; TRBD1 matches at 9 bases. The CDR3 consists of 15 residues. After removal of 5 bases from V and 12 bases from J, the junction contained 14 bases not matched to a gene. Per the germline V gene, CDR1 is GTSNPN and CDR2 is SVGIG (reference sequence). The CDR3 DNA reads as TGTGCCTGGGCGATACAGGGGGCCGGGTTAGGACCCCTCCACTTT. It yields the protein CAWAIQGAGLGPLHF.

This clonotype was counted ten times or more. The chain is built from TRBV6-1 and TRBJ2-1, with 8 positions matching TRBD2. The germline V gene has CDR1 MNHNS and CDR2 SASEGT. The CDR3 is 14 amino acids. Germline trimming cut 8 bases from V and 4 bases from J; bases unmatched to any gene: 7. The CDR3 sequence: CASRTSGRYNEQFF. CDR3 coding DNA: TGTGCCAGCCGCACTAGCGGACGATACAATGAGCAGTTCTTC.

Only a few counts were recorded for this clonotype. The gene calls are TRBV20-1 and TRBJ2-3; 9 nucleotides align to TRBD1. Germline V gives CDR1 DFQATT, CDR2 SNEGSKA (reference sequence). V shed 7 bases, J shed 1 base, and the junction held 3 bases outside the gene matches. The CDR3 runs to 13 residues. CDR3 nucleotides: TGCAGTGTCCGGGACAGGGGCACAGATACGCAGTATTTT. Translating gives CSVRDRGTDTQYF.

In this sample, this clonotype turned up once. The chain is built from TRBV19 and TRBJ2-2; a possible D gene is TRBD1 (6 bases). V lost 3 bases and J 4 bases, leaving 15 bases between the germline ends. CDR3 size: 16 residues. The V gene's germline CDR1 is LNHDA and CDR2 SQIVND (reference sequence). The CDR3 sequence is CASSILGTQFTGELFF. The CDR3 nucleotides read TGTGCCAGTAGTATTTTAGGGACACAATTCACCGGGGAGCTGTTTTTT.